One and the same sample provided the 30 T cell receptor beta chains below, sequenced in a study of blood T cells in healthy people across ages. Together with a sample-barcoded 5' primer, a J-beta primer mix was included in a second PCR lasting roughly 6 to 12 cycles. TCRdb re-analysed the 5' RACE reads in MiXCR, keeping a single row per CDR3 protein. The sample has hundreds of thousands of distinct CDR3 sequences, about 28% seen once; the top ten hold about 15%. Sequences were obtained from blood. These receptors all stem from a woman aged 80 or older in good health.

This clonotype was seen a handful of times. The chain uses TRBV6-1 and TRBJ1-2, with D possibly matching TRBD1 (6 bases). This CDR3 comprises 15 residues. CDR1 is MNHNS and CDR2 is SASEGT in the germline V gene. Between the trimmed V and J ends, which lost 1 base and 2 bases, there was a span of 11 bases. The CDR3 nucleotides are TGTGCCAGCAGTGAAGTGGCAGGGGTGAACTATGGCTACACCTTC. Translation: CASSEVAGVNYGYTF.

The chain recombines TRBV7-2 with TRBJ2-3, with D perhaps matching TRBD1 or TRBD2 (5 bases each). The CDR3 has 20 residues. V lost 1 base and J 3 bases, leaving 26 bases between the germline ends. The V gene's germline CDR1 is SGHTA and CDR2 FQGNSA. For the CDR3, the DNA is TGTGCCAGCAGCTTAGGAGTTTTAGCATTTTGGGACCCGGGGACAGATACGCAGTATTTT. Protein: CASSLGVLAFWDPGTDTQYF.

In this sample, this clonotype turned up many times. The rearrangement joins TRBV5-1 to TRBJ2-4; D is tentatively TRBD1 or TRBD2 (6 bases each). TRBJ2-7 matches the DNA end more closely, so the J call is doubtful. Germline V gene data show CDR1 as SGHRS and CDR2 as YFSETQ. This CDR3 region has 15 residues. CDR3 amino acids: CASSPAGGRSPEQYF. For the CDR3, the DNA is TGCGCCAGCAGCCCGGCTGGGGGGCGCAGCCCCGAGCAGTACTTC.

This clonotype occurred a few times. This sequence joins TRBV20-1 and TRBJ1-5; D may be TRBD1 (6 bases). The ends were cut back, 5 bases at V and 2 bases at J, with 13 bases in the middle. The CDR3 consists of 14 residues. In germline, CDR1 is DFQATT, CDR2 SNEGSKA (reference sequence). CDR3 bases: TGCAGTGCTCGTGGGGGACACGGCAATCAGCCCCAGCATTTT. Its translation is CSARGGHGNQPQHF.

As to this clonotype: Being one base from a much bigger clone, this may be a read error. The V gene is TRBV29-1, the J gene TRBJ2-7; D unresolved. The CDR3 totals 12 residues. CDR1 and CDR2 from the germline V gene are SQVTM and ANQGSEA. The CDR3 protein is CCVTELPRQQYF. The CDR3 nucleotides read TGCTGCGTGACGGAACTCCCTCGGCAGCAGTACTTC.

This clonotype was picked up many times. The V gene is TRBV4-1, the J gene TRBJ2-7; 8 bases fit TRBD1. V gave up 4 bases and J gave up 1 base; unmatched junction bases: 6. This CDR3 comprises 15 residues. Germline CDR1 MGHRA, CDR2 YSYEKL. The CDR3 protein is CASSRGQGESYEQYF. The CDR3 DNA reads TGCGCCAGCAGCCGAGGACAGGGAGAATCCTACGAGCAGTACTTC.

This clonotype was seen many times. The chain has TRBV5-6 and TRBJ2-5; D remains unclear. From germline, CDR1 is SGHDT and CDR2 YYEEEE. This CDR3 spans 13 amino acids. Trimming removed 4 bases at V and 3 bases at J, with 10 bases between. In DNA form, the CDR3 reads TGTGCCAGCAGCCCTACACTTGAAGAGACCCAGTACTTC. It yields the protein CASSPTLEETQYF.

DNA for the CDR3: TGTGCCAGCAGAGGTTTCGCGGACACTGAAGCTTTCTTT. Residues: CASRGFADTEAFF. This chain joins TRBV12-3 or TRBV12-4 and TRBJ1-1; D not certain. Trimming stripped 6 bases from V and 3 bases from J, with 11 bases between. This CDR3 has 13 amino acids.

J is TRBJ1-5 and V is TRBV28; perhaps TRBD1 as D (5 bases). Trimming stripped 7 bases from V and 3 bases from J, with 7 bases between. The CDR3 runs 12 residues. The germline gives CDR1 MDHEN, CDR2 SYDVKM. The CDR3 DNA reads as TGTGCCAGCACAGGGAACAATCAGCCCCAGCATTTT. It translates to CASTGNNQPQHF.

Turning to this clonotype: A much larger clonotype is one base distant, so this may be a read error. The chain employs TRBV5-6 and TRBJ2-7; D unresolved. V gave up 4 bases and J gave up 7 bases, with 21 bases separating them. This CDR3 is built from 15 residues. The germline gives CDR1 SGHDT, CDR2 YYEEEE. CDR3 residues: CASSLLRSIYNEQYF. As DNA, the CDR3 is TGTGCCAGCAGCCTGCTACGGAGCATCTACAATGAGCAGTACTTC.

The chain has TRBV20-1 and TRBJ1-4; D gene uncertain. V lost 4 bases to trimming and J lost 3 bases, with 12 bases between them. The CDR3 consists of 14 residues. Germline V gives CDR1 DFQATT, CDR2 SNEGSKA (reference sequence). CDR3 loop: CSAILPPANEKLFF. The CDR3 DNA reads as TGCAGTGCTATTCTACCGCCGGCTAATGAAAAACTGTTTTTT.

This clonotype has just one count. The germline gene is not matched at one end of the junction; a read error may be the cause. The CDR3 sequence is CASSVNPPGDTGGLFF. The CDR3 nucleotides read TGTGCCAGCAGCGTTAACCCCCCTGGGGACACCGGGGGGCTGTTTTTT. V gene TRBV9 combines with J gene TRBJ2-2, with D possibly called TRBD1 or TRBD2 (6 bases each). Germline-derived CDR1 and CDR2 are SGDLS and YYNGEE. The CDR3 is 16 residues long.

There are many counts of this clonotype. The chain employs TRBV7-2 and TRBJ2-7; D is ambiguous. The CDR3 runs 15 residues. Germline V gives CDR1 SGHTA, CDR2 FQGNSA. Trimming left V 5 bases short and J 3 bases short, with 17 bases between. The CDR3 spells CASSQNRVSGYEQYF. The CDR3 coding sequence is TGTGCCAGCAGCCAAAATCGGGTATCTGGCTACGAGCAGTACTTC.

In this sample, this clonotype turned up many times. This chain joins TRBV7-2 and TRBJ2-5, with D tentatively TRBD2 (6 bases). The CDR3 consists of 15 residues. Germline loops: CDR1 SGHTA, CDR2 FQGNSA. Trimming took 0 bases from V and 4 from J, leaving 12 bases between them. This CDR3 is CASSLAPSGGETQYF. As DNA, the CDR3 is TGTGCCAGCAGCTTAGCCCCCTCCGGGGGAGAGACCCAGTACTTC.

This chain links TRBV7-2 with TRBJ2-5; 8 bases are a match to TRBD2. The CDR3 is made up of 15 amino acids. Trimming cost V 1 base and J 13 bases; bases outside gene matches: 14. Germline V gene sequence: CDR1 SGHTA, CDR2 FQGNSA. The chain's CDR3 is CASSLVGLADGERYF. The CDR3 DNA sequence: TGTGCCAGCAGCTTAGTAGGACTAGCCGATGGTGAGCGGTACTTC.

This clonotype occurred many times. V is TRBV7-2 and J is TRBJ2-7; D ambiguous. Germline lookup yields CDR1 SGHTA and CDR2 FQGNSA. The CDR3 runs to 17 residues. V lost 5 bases, J lost 1 base, and 21 bases lay in between. The CDR3 loop is CASSQIIPLINSYEQYF. In DNA, the CDR3 is TGTGCCAGCAGCCAAATTATACCCTTAATCAATTCCTACGAGCAGTACTTC.

V gene TRBV6-1 combines with J gene TRBJ2-7; 9 bases match TRBD1. Germline CDR1 is MNHNS and CDR2 is SASEGT. This CDR3 is built from 15 residues. V gave up 7 bases and J gave up 2 bases; unmatched junction bases: 9. The CDR3 DNA follows: TGTGCCAGCAATTTTTGGGGACAGGGTCCCTACGAGCAGTACTTC. Its translation is CASNFWGQGPYEQYF.

Many counts were recorded for this clonotype. A read error may explain this, as a much larger clone is one base away. This sequence joins TRBV21-1 and TRBJ2-3; the DNA was not compared with TRBD1, the D call given in the table. TRBV21-1 is noted as a pseudogene. This CDR3 spans 19 amino acids. The CDR3 loop is CASSKRVQGWRLKGGTQYF. The CDR3 DNA is TGTGCCAGCAGCAAAAGGGTACAGGGATGGAGACTTAAAGGGGGTACGCAGTATTTT.

This clonotype appeared a few times. A much bigger clone sits one base away, suggesting this may be a read error. The J gene is TRBJ1-2, the V gene TRBV12-3 or TRBV12-4; D is possibly TRBD1 (6 bases). The length of the CDR3 is 13 residues. Trimming took off 3 bases at V and 5 bases at J, with 10 bases between the two ends. The CDR3 loop reads CASSFGQRYGYTF. The CDR3 region has the DNA TGTGCCAGCAGTTTCGGACAGCGTTATGGCTACACCTTC.

The CDR3: CASSSRLAGTTDAEYF. For the CDR3, the DNA is TGTGCCAGCAGTTCCAGACTAGCGGGGACCACAGATGCGGAATATTTT. The chain uses TRBV12-3 or TRBV12-4 and TRBJ2-3; 11 bases fit TRBD2. The CDR3 is made up of 16 amino acids. With V trimmed by 4 bases and J by 15 bases, 18 bases remained unmatched.

This clonotype was observed a handful of times. This chain joins TRBV5-1 and TRBJ2-5; 7 positions agree with TRBD1. V shed 4 bases, J shed 4 bases, and the junction held 7 bases outside the gene matches. Germline CDR1 SGHRS, CDR2 YFSETQ. The CDR3 has 14 amino acids. The CDR3 is CASSITRGRETQYF. CDR3 in DNA: TGCGCCAGCAGCATAACAAGGGGGCGAGAGACCCAGTACTTC.

Concerning this clonotype: A single base separates this from a much larger clone, so it may be a read error. The chain employs TRBV6-5 and TRBJ1-2, with D possibly matching TRBD1 (6 bases). This CDR3 is 13 amino acids long. Germline V CDR1 and CDR2: MNHEY, SVGAGI. CDR3 nucleotide sequence: TGTGCCGGCAGTTACTCGGGGGCACTTGGCTACACCTTC. This gives the protein CAGSYSGALGYTF.

The gene calls are TRBV5-1 and TRBJ2-7; D possibly corresponds to TRBD1 (7 bases). Germline CDR1 reads SGHRS; CDR2 reads YFSETQ. Trimming pared 4 bases from V and 2 bases from J, leaving 22 bases between. This CDR3 contains 17 residues. Here the CDR3 reads CASSTGRTTGRTYEQYF. The CDR3, as DNA: TGCGCCAGCAGCACTGGCCGAACGACAGGGAGGACCTACGAGCAGTACTTC. Filled out from reference TRBV5-1 and TRBJ2-7, the complete variable domain reads KAGVTQTPRYLIKTRGQQVTLSCSPISGHRSVSWYQQTPGQGLQFLFEYFSETQRNKGNFPGRFSGRQFSNSRSEMNVSTLELGDSALYLCASSTGRTTGRTYEQYFGPGTRLTVT.

The gene calls are TRBV6-6 and TRBJ1-3; TRBD1 matches at 7 bases. CDR1 is MNHNY, CDR2 SVGAGI, per germline (reference sequence). The CDR3 extends over 15 amino acids. The V gene end was trimmed by 2 bases and the J gene end by 2 bases; junction bases not matched to a gene: 3. The CDR3: CASSYRGGTGNTIYF. Written as DNA, the CDR3 is TGTGCCAGCAGTTACCGAGGGGGCACTGGAAACACCATATATTTT.

The chain has TRBV7-3 and TRBJ2-2; D may be TRBD1 (5 bases). Per germline, CDR1 SGHTA and CDR2 FQGTGA. The CDR3 has 14 residues. The V gene lost 0 bases and the J gene lost 7 bases, with 9 bases spanning the gap. CDR3 nucleotides: TGTGCCAGCAGCTTAACCAGGGTGGGCGGGGAGCTGTTTTTT. Translated, it gives CASSLTRVGGELFF. Looking up the rest from reference TRBV7-3 and TRBJ2-2 gives the full variable domain: GAGVSQTPSNKVTEKGKYVELRCDPISGHTALYWYRQSLGQGPEFLIYFQGTGAADDSGLPNDRFFAVRPEGSVSTLKIQRTERGDSAVYLCASSLTRVGGELFFGEGSRLTVL.

The V and J genes are TRBV6-1 and TRBJ2-1, with 8 bases lining up with TRBD2. The J call could be wrong; TRBJ2-7 is a better fit for the DNA end. In germline, CDR1 is MNHNS, CDR2 SASEGT. This CDR3 has 14 amino acids. CDR3 DNA sequence: TGTGCCAGCAGAAAAGCGGGGGTCTACAATGAGCAGTACTTC. Translating gives CASRKAGVYNEQYF.

To note about this clonotype: A much larger clone differs by one base, so this may be a read error. The chain has TRBV29-1 and TRBJ1-2; D is undetermined. Per germline, CDR1 SQVTM and CDR2 ANQGSEA. CDR3 length: 13 residues. Trimming removed 4 bases from V and 4 bases from J, with 13 bases in between. CDR3 DNA: TGCAGCGTTGGGAGTCGGCAGTCCTATGGCTACACCTTC. Its translation: CSVGSRQSYGYTF.

The V gene is TRBV3-1, the J gene TRBJ2-1; 8 nucleotides line up with TRBD2. Germline lookup yields CDR1 LGHDT and CDR2 YNNKEL (reference sequence). V lost 0 bases to trimming and J lost 7 bases; unmatched junction nucleotides: 5. CDR3 size: 15 residues. CDR3 nucleotide sequence: TGTGCCAGCAGCCAAGATCGGGGGGGGAAAAATGAGCAGTTCTTC. This sequence encodes CASSQDRGGKNEQFF.

This clonotype has more than one count but fewer than ten. This chain uses TRBV20-1 with TRBJ1-1; D is unclear. Germline V gene data show CDR1 as DFQATT and CDR2 as SNEGSKA (reference sequence). The germline V and J ends were trimmed by 4 bases and 0 bases, with 9 bases remaining between them. The CDR3 loop spans 13 amino acids. In DNA form, the CDR3 reads TGCAGTGCTAAACGTCCATTGAACACTGAAGCTTTCTTT. Translation gives CSAKRPLNTEAFF.

The chain uses TRBV9 and TRBJ1-2; TRBD1 aligns across 7 bases. Germline CDR1 SGDLS, CDR2 YYNGEE. V shed 3 bases, J shed 1 base, and the junction held 9 bases outside the gene matches. This CDR3 comprises 16 residues. The CDR3 DNA reads as TGTGCCAGCAGCGCAGTTACAGGGGCTTTTAACTATGGCTACACCTTC. Its translation: CASSAVTGAFNYGYTF.